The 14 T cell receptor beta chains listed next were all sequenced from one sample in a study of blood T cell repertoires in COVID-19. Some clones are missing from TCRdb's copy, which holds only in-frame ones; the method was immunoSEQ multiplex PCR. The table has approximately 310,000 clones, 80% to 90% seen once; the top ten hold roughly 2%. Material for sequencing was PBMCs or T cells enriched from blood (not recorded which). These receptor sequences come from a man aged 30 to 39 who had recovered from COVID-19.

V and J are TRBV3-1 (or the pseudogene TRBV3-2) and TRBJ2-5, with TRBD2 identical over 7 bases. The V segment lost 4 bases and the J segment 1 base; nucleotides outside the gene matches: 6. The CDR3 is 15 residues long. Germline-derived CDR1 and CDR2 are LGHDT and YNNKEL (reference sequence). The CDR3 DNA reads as TGTGCCAGCAGCCCCAGCGGGGTAATCCAAGAGACCCAGTACTTC. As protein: CASSPSGVIQETQYF.

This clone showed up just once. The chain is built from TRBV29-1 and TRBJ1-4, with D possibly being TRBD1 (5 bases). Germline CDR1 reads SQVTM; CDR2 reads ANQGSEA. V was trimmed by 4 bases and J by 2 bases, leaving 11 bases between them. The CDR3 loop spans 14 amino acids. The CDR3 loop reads CSVVRDPTNEKLFF. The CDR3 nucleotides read TGCAGCGTTGTCAGGGATCCCACTAATGAAAAACTGTTTTTT.

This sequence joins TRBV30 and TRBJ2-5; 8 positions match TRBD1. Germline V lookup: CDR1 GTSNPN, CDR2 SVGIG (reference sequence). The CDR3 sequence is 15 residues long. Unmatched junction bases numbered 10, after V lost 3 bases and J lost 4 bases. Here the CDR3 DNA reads TGTGCCTGGAGCAGACAGGGGAGGCCCCCAGAGACCCAGTACTTC. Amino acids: CAWSRQGRPPETQYF.

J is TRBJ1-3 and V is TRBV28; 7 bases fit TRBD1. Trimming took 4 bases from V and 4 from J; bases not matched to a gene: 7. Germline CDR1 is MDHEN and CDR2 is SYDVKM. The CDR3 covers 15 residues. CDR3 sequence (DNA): TGTGCCAGCAGTTCTCCGGGACAGATGGGAAACACCATATATTTT. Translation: CASSSPGQMGNTIYF.

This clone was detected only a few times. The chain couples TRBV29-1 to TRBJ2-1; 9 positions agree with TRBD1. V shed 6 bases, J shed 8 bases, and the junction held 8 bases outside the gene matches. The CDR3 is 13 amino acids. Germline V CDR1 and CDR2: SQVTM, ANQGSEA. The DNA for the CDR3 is TGCAGCGTAAGAGACAGGGGGGCCGATGAGCAGTTCTTC. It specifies CSVRDRGADEQFF.

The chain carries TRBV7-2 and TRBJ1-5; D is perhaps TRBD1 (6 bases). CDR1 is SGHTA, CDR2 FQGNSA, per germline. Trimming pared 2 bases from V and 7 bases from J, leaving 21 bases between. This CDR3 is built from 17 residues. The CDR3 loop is CASSLYRETDVWQPQHF. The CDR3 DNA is TGTGCCAGCAGCTTATACAGGGAGACGGATGTATGGCAGCCCCAGCATTTT.

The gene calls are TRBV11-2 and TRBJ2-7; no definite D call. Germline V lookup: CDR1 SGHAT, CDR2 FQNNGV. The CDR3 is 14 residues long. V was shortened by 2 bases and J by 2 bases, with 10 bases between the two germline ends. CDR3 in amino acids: CASSLRSLTYEQYF. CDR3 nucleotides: TGTGCCAGCAGCTTACGTTCCCTAACCTACGAGCAGTACTTC.

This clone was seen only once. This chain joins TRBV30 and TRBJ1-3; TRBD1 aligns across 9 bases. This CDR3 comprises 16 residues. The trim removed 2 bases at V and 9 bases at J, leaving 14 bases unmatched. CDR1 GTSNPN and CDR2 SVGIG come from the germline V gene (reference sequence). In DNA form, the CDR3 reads TGTGCCTGGAGTCCCACCGGGACAGGGTATTACCCCACCATATATTTT. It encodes CAWSPTGTGYYPTIYF.

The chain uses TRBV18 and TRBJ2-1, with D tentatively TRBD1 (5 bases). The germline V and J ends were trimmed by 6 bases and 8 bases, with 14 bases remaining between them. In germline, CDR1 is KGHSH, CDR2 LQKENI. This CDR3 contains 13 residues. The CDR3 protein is CASSLMQGYEQFF. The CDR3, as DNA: TGTGCCAGCTCGCTCATGCAGGGTTATGAGCAGTTCTTC. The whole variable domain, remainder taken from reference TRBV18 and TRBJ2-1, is NAGVMQNPRHLVRRRGQEARLRCSPMKGHSHVYWYRQLPEEGLKFMVYLQKENIIDESGMPKERFSAEFPKEGPSILRIQQVVRGDSAAYFCASSLMQGYEQFFGPGTRLTVL.

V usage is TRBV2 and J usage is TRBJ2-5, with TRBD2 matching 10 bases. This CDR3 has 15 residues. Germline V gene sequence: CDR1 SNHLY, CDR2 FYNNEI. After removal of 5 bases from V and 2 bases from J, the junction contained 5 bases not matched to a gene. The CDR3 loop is CASSRPSGGQETQYF. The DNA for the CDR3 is TGTGCCAGCAGTCGGCCTAGCGGGGGACAAGAGACCCAGTACTTC.

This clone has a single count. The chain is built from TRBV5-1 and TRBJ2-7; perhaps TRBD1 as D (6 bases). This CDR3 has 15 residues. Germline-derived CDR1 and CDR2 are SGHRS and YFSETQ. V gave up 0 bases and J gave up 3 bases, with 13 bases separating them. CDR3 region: CASSLEGTPFYEQYF. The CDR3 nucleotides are TGCGCCAGCAGCTTGGAGGGGACACCTTTCTACGAGCAGTACTTC. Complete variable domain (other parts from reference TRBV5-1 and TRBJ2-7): KAGVTQTPRYLIKTRGQQVTLSCSPISGHRSVSWYQQTPGQGLQFLFEYFSETQRNKGNFPGRFSGRQFSNSRSEMNVSTLELGDSALYLCASSLEGTPFYEQYFGPGTRLTVT.

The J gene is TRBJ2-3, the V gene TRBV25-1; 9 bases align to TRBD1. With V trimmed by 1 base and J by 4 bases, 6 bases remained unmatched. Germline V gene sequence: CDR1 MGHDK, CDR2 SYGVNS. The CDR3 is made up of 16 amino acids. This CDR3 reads CASSEFRTGEADTQYF. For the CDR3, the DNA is TGTGCCAGCAGTGAATTTCGGACAGGGGAAGCAGATACGCAGTATTTT.

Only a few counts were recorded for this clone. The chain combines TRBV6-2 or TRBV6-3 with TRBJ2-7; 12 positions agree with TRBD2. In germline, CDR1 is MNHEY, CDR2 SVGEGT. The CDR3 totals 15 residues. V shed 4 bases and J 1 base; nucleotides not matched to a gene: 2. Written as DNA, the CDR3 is TGTGCCAGCAGTTCCGGGACTAGCGGGTCCTACGAGCAGTACTTC. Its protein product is CASSSGTSGSYEQYF.

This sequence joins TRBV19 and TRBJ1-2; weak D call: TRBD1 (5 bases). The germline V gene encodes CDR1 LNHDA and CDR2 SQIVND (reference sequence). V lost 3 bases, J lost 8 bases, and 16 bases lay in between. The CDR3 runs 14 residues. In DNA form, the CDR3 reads TGTGCCAGTAGTATCGAAACAGGCCCATTCGGCTACACCTTC. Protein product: CASSIETGPFGYTF.